Given below is one T cell receptor beta chain in context. Its antigen is unidentified. Nominal health characterized the donors when sampled, though unrecorded immune exposures were likely. Vbeta (60) and Jbeta (13) primers were used in the PCR. Libraries were prepared by immunoSEQ multiplex PCR; TCRdb keeps only in-frame clonotypes and omits some of them. The sample contains 30,000 to 40,000 clones, 76% of which appear only once. This sample was included in a study of cytomegalovirus exposure and HLA in healthy donors. Findings of the study overall: Associated with HLA alleles at 0.05 false discovery rate in a later analysis were around 17,000 TCR beta sequences.

This CDR3 has 13 amino acids. The V gene end was trimmed by 4 bases and the J gene end by 4 bases; junction bases not matched to a gene: 5. Germline values: CDR1 SGDLS, CDR2 YYNGEE. The chain carries TRBV9 and TRBJ2-7; 7 bases are shared with TRBD2. Sequenced sample: PBMCs. The sequence derives from a woman aged 25-40 years in good health and CMV-seropositive. The CDR3 sequence: CASSPGLDYEQYF. CDR3 DNA: TGTGCCAGCAGCCCCGGACTAGATTACGAGCAGTACTTC.